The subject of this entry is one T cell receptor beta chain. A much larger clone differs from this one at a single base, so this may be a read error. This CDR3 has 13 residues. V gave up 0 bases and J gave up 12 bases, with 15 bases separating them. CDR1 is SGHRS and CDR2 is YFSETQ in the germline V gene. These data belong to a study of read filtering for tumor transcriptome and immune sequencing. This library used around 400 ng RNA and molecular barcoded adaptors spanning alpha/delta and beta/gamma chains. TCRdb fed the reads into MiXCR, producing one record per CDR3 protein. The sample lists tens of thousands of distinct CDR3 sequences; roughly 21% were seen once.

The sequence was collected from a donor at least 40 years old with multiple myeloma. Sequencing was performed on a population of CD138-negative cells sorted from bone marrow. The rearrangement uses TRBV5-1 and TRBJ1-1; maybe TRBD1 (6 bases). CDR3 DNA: TGCGCCAGCAGCTTGGTAGCGGGGGCTGGGACTTTCTTT. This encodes CASSLVAGAGTFF.